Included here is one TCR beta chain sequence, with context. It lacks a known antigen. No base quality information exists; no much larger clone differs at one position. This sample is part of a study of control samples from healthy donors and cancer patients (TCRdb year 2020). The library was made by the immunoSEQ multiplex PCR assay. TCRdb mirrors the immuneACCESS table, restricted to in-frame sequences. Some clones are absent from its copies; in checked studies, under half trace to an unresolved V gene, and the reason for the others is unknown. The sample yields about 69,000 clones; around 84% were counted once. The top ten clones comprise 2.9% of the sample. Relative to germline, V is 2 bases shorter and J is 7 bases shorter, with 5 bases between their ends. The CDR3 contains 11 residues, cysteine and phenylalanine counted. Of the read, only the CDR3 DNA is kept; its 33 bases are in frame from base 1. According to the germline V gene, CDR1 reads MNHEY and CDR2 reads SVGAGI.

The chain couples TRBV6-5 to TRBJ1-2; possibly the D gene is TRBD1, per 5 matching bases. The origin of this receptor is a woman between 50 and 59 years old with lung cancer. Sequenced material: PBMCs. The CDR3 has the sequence CASSYRGGYTF. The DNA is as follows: TGTGCCAGCAGTTACAGGGGTGGCTACACCTTC.